This T cell receptor beta chain was captured by sequencing in a study of metastatic and nonmetastatic thyroid tumors. From the PCR reads, TCRdb re-called clones with MiXCR. The sample includes 15,000 or so clones, about 31% of them seen just once. Patients were all untreated before their thyroid surgery. The sample consisted of tumor tissue. The TCR sequence derives from a female donor with papillary thyroid cancer or a benign thyroid nodule (not recorded which). Some clones in this sample may be carry-over from other donors' samples.

CDR3 sequence (DNA): TGCGCCAGCAGCCCCCAGAGGAGTTTGGAGCAGTTCTTC. Protein sequence: CASSPQRSLEQFF. The gene calls are TRBV4-1 and TRBJ2-1; the D is unclear. This CDR3 has 13 residues. V was cut by 4 bases and J by 10 bases, with 14 bases left in between. Germline V lookup: CDR1 MGHRA, CDR2 YSYEKL.